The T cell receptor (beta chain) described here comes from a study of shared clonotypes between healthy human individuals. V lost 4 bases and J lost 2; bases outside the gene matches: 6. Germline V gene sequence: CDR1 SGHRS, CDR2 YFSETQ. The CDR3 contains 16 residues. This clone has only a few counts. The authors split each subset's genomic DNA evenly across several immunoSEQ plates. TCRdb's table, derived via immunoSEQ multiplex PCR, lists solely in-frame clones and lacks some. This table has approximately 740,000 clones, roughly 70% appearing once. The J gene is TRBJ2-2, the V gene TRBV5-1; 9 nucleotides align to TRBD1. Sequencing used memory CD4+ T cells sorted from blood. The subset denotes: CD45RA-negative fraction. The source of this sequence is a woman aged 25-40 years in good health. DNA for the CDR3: TGCGCCAGCAGCCCTCCGACAGGGGGAAACACCGGGGAGCTGTTTTTT. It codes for CASSPPTGGNTGELFF.